This TCR beta chain was sequenced during a study of cytomegalovirus exposure and HLA in healthy donors. Findings of the study overall: A few of the chains that were CMV-associated were confirmed in vitro to be specific for CMV antigens.

The CDR3 extends over 16 amino acids. Germline V gene sequence: CDR1 SEHNR, CDR2 FQNEAQ (reference sequence). V lost 5 bases, J lost 4 bases, and 13 bases stayed unmatched. Measured with immunoSEQ multiplex PCR; TCRdb has only the in-frame clones, and not every one. The sample contains about 150,000 clones, 88% of which appear only once. This clone was detected once. Its antigen is undetermined. The clonotype was recovered from a man younger than 35 in good health and CMV-seronegative. The rearrangement joins TRBV7-9 to TRBJ2-7; 8 positions match TRBD1. The sequenced sample was PBMCs. The CDR3 here is CASSPPIRTGRYEQYF. The CDR3 DNA reads TGTGCCAGCAGCCCCCCTATACGGACAGGGAGGTACGAGCAGTACTTC. Full variable domain (remainder filled in from reference TRBV7-9 and TRBJ2-7): DTGVSQNPRHKITKRGQNVTFRCDPISEHNRLYWYRQTLGQGPEFLTYFQNEAQLEKSRLLSDRFSAERPKGSFSTLEIQRTEQGDSAMYLCASSPPIRTGRYEQYFGPGTRLTVT.